This paragraph covers one TCR beta chain sequence. Its antigen is not yet known. Base qualities are not recorded, but no much larger clone differs from it by a single base. This sample is part of a study of blood T cell repertoires in COVID-19 (dated by TCRdb to the early 2020s). Regarding the complete study: Collaborator samples came from the United States, Italy and Spain and covered acute and convalescent phases of COVID-19. The prospective study material was composed of cDNA or gDNA derived from T cells, B-cell-depleted T cells, or PBMCs. Deeply sampled blood TCRbeta repertoires from subjects exposed to, actively infected with, or recovered from COVID-19 were included in the dataset. A freely available public database, intended as a resource for researchers studying the immune response to SARS-CoV-2, is where the repertoires were released. The samples were drawn from two sources: the first 160 participants of the ongoing ImmuneRACE study, and 1,254 subjects contributed by 6 global collaborators. Nearly every sample came with metadata listing a de-identified subject ID, COVID-19 status, age in years and sex. HLA class I and class II types, where available, came from metadata supplied by the sample provider rather than from assay-based typing.

Each collaborating institution followed its own protocols to collect whole blood in K2EDTA tubes. For TCRbeta analysis, collaborators shipped samples as frozen whole blood, isolated PBMCs, or DNA extracted from either of those sample types. At the junction V is shortened by 7 bases and J by 4 bases, with 12 bases in between. Inclusive of the bounding cysteine and phenylalanine, the CDR3 is 13 residues long. The only DNA kept is the CDR3, 39 bases in frame from the first base. As encoded in the germline V gene, CDR1 is SGHTS while CDR2 is YDEGEE. TCRbeta CDR3 regions were amplified from genomic DNA using the immunoSEQ Assay, a bias-controlled multiplex PCR. On the study's bioinformatics: The number of nucleated cells in each sample was estimated by amplification of reference gene primers within the assay. Sequence reads were collapsed and filtered to measure the absolute abundance of every unique TCRbeta CDR3 rearrangement. Productive Simpson clonality was computed per sample as the square root of Simpson's diversity index over productive rearrangements. TCRdb mirrors the immuneACCESS table, restricted to in-frame sequences. Some clones are absent from its copies; in checked studies, under half trace to an unresolved V gene, and the reason for the others is unknown. V, J and clone size were drawn from that table, and D and trimming were deduced from the DNA. For this sample the table gives 90,000 or so clones, of which roughly 86% were detected only once. Jointly, the top ten make up approximately 8% of the sample.

Summary of the overall study and its limitations: The quantity of clinical and demographic metadata differed by source and by participant and was supplied without curation.

Recombination connected TRBV5-8 to TRBJ2-1, with the D segment identity uncertain. The sequence came from a man aged 50 to 60 with active COVID-19. Sequencing was carried out using peripheral blood. In nucleotide form, the sequence is TGTGCCAGCGGTACAGACGCATACAATGAGCAGTTCTTC. Its protein product is CASGTDAYNEQFF. The reference TRBV5-8 and TRBJ2-1 proteins fill in what lies around the CDR3, so the full variable domain reads EAGVTQSPTHLIKTRGQQATLRCSPISGHTSVYWYQQALGLGLQFLLWYDEGEERNRGNFPPRFSGRQFPNYSSELNVNALELEDSALYLCASGTDAYNEQFFGPGTRLTVL.